The 12 T cell receptor beta chains presented below share a single source sample, sequenced in a study of HIV-infected patients and healthy controls. No cell fractionation was done, so the repertoire covers all unsorted peripheral blood T cells. Reverse transcription used 450 to 500 ng RNA and constant-region primers for alpha and beta. Alpha and beta chain libraries were made separately by chain-specific third strand synthesis with multiplexing indices. One entry per CDR3 protein results from TCRdb running MiXCR on the 5' RACE reads. This table has some 10,000 distinct CDR3 sequences, more than 9% appearing once. Sequencing was performed on blood, taken before antiretroviral therapy. The receptors derive from an adult with HIV infection.

This clonotype was detected many times. V is TRBV7-9 and J is TRBJ2-2; D is uncertain. The germline V gene has CDR1 SEHNR and CDR2 FQNEAQ (reference sequence). V dropped 5 bases and J dropped 7 bases, with 11 bases sitting between them. The CDR3 length is 13 residues. In DNA form, the CDR3 reads TGTGCCAGCAGCCCCCGGCTCGGCGGGGAGCTGTTTTTT. Protein sequence: CASSPRLGGELFF.

This clonotype qualifies as medium-sized. The chain recombines TRBV28 with TRBJ1-5; 10 bases fit TRBD1. The J segment lost 9 bases and the V segment lost 5 bases, leaving 7 bases of the junction unmatched. This CDR3 spans 14 amino acids. From germline, CDR1 is MDHEN and CDR2 SYDVKM. The CDR3 loop is CASSPDRGRGPQHF. The CDR3, as DNA: TGTGCCAGCAGTCCTGACAGGGGGCGAGGGCCCCAGCATTTT. The full variable domain, with the rest looked up from reference TRBV28 and TRBJ1-5, is DVKVTQSSRYLVKRTGEKVFLECVQDMDHENMFWYRQDPGLGLRLIYFSYDVKMKEKGDIPEGYSVSREKKERFSLILESASTNQTSMYLCASSPDRGRGPQHFGDGTRLSIL.

This CDR3 reads CSGTVSQETQYF. The CDR3 DNA reads as TGCAGCGGGACAGTTTCGCAAGAGACCCAGTACTTC. V is TRBV29-1 and J is TRBJ2-5, with D perhaps matching TRBD1 (6 bases). Germline CDR1 reads SQVTM; CDR2 reads ANQGSEA. The germline V and J ends were trimmed by 7 bases and 2 bases, with 11 bases remaining between them. The CDR3 sequence is 12 residues long. Full variable domain (missing parts from reference TRBV29-1 and TRBJ2-5): SAVISQKPSRDICQRGTSLTIQCQVDSQVTMMFWYRQQPGQSLTLIATANQGSEATYESGFVIDKFPISRPNLTFSTLTVSNMSPEDSSIYLCSGTVSQETQYFGPGTRLLVL.

This clonotype is medium-sized in the sample. The genes are TRBV4-1 and TRBJ2-1, with D uncertain. This CDR3 is 15 amino acids long. Germline V lookup: CDR1 MGHRA, CDR2 YSYEKL. V gave up 5 bases and J gave up 0 bases, with 11 bases separating them. CDR3 DNA sequence: TGCGCCAGCAGCTCCGTACCGAGCTCCTACAATGAGCAGTTCTTC. Amino acids: CASSSVPSSYNEQFF.

This clonotype was found many times. The V and J genes are TRBV6-6 and TRBJ1-2; D is unresolved. Germline V gene lookup returns CDR1 MNHNY and CDR2 SVGAGI (reference sequence). V was shortened by 3 bases and J by 9 bases, with 35 bases between the two germline ends. CDR3 size: 20 residues. The CDR3 nucleotides read TGTGCCAGCAGTTATGGGAGACCTTACACGGCCCCGGGGATGCGTGTGAGCTACACCTTC. Translation: CASSYGRPYTAPGMRVSYTF.

The chain combines TRBV4-3 with TRBJ2-3; maybe TRBD2 (7 bases). The CDR3 runs to 17 residues. Per germline, CDR1 LGHNA and CDR2 YSLEER. V lost 4 bases and J 4 bases, leaving 21 bases between the germline ends. In nucleotides, the CDR3 is TGCGCCAGCAGCCTCCAGCCGACGGGGGGCGGGGCAGATACGCAGTATTTT. It specifies CASSLQPTGGGADTQYF.

This clonotype was seen a handful of times. The CDR3 loop reads CASSQVYRSTDTQYF. The CDR3 coding sequence is TGCGCCAGCAGCCAAGTCTACAGAAGCACAGATACGCAGTATTTT. This rearrangement joins TRBV4-3 to TRBJ2-3; the D is unclear. CDR1 and CDR2 from the germline V gene are LGHNA and YSLEER. This CDR3 has 15 amino acids. V shed 1 base and J shed 0 bases, with 8 bases lying between them.

The table lists this clonotype with many counts. The chain couples TRBV7-9 to TRBJ2-1; D is unresolved. Trimming shortened V by 5 bases and J by 5 bases, and 4 bases separated the two germline ends. Germline CDR1 is SEHNR and CDR2 is FQNEAQ (reference sequence). The CDR3 loop spans 11 amino acids. The CDR3 region is CASSLNNEQFF. Written as DNA, the CDR3 is TGTGCCAGCAGCCTAAACAATGAGCAGTTCTTC.

V is TRBV7-9 and J is TRBJ2-3; D call uncertain. The germline gives CDR1 SEHNR, CDR2 FQNEAQ (reference sequence). Trimming stripped 4 bases from V and 5 bases from J, with 10 bases between. The CDR3 extends over 13 amino acids. The CDR3: CASSSQDGDTQYF. The CDR3 DNA is TGTGCCAGCAGCTCCCAGGACGGAGATACGCAGTATTTT.

This clonotype came up many times. An end of the junction differs from the germline gene, which may be a read error. This sequence joins TRBV6-2 or TRBV6-3 and TRBJ2-5; the D is unclear. Germline loops: CDR1 MNHEY, CDR2 SVGEGT. The CDR3 consists of 14 residues. CDR3: CASTLLQTQGTQYF. CDR3 sequence (DNA): TGTGCCAGCACCCTACTGCAGACCCAAGGGACCCAGTACTTC.

The chain recombines TRBV28 with TRBJ2-6; possibly TRBD2 for D (6 bases). The CDR3 has 15 residues. Trimming shortened V by 3 bases and J by 2 bases, and 8 bases separated the two germline ends. From germline, CDR1 is MDHEN and CDR2 SYDVKM. CDR3 in amino acids: CASSFGGTGANVLTF. CDR3 bases: TGTGCCAGCAGTTTCGGAGGGACTGGGGCCAACGTCCTGACTTTC. The full variable domain, completed using reference TRBV28 and TRBJ2-6, is DVKVTQSSRYLVKRTGEKVFLECVQDMDHENMFWYRQDPGLGLRLIYFSYDVKMKEKGDIPEGYSVSREKKERFSLILESASTNQTSMYLCASSFGGTGANVLTFGAGSRLTVL.

This clonotype is medium-sized. The chain couples TRBV4-3 to TRBJ1-3; the match to TRBD1 covers 8 bases. J lost 0 bases, V lost 3 bases, and 10 bases had no gene match. The CDR3 covers 18 residues. Germline V gene sequence: CDR1 LGHNA, CDR2 YSLEER. The DNA of the CDR3 is TGCGCCAGCAGCCACTGGACAGGGTCTATAGGCTCTGGAAACACCATATATTTT. It translates to CASSHWTGSIGSGNTIYF.